Sequencing of this TCR beta chain was carried out in a study of T cell repertoires in cytomegalovirus infection. Across the study: It was the public TCR beta signatures that indicated both CMV infection and matching HLA type.

V was pared by 0 bases and J by 9 bases, with 21 bases between. Germline loops: CDR1 SGHVS, CDR2 FNYEAQ. The CDR3 has 17 amino acids. This clonotype was seen only a few times. The antigen remains unidentified. One entry per CDR3 protein, called by TCRdb with MiXCR from the reads. The repertoire holds a few hundred thousand distinct CDR3 sequences, with 40% as singletons. This chain joins TRBV7-6 and TRBJ2-4; D possibly corresponds to TRBD2 (6 bases). The source of this sequence is a human donor in good health (CMV status not recorded). Some clones in this sample may be carry-over from other donors' samples. The sample consisted of cultured PBMCs, taken from culture after CMV antigen stimulation. CDR3: CASSLAGGDSPQGIQYF. The CDR3, as DNA: TGTGCCAGCAGCTTAGCGGGCGGGGACTCCCCTCAGGGCATTCAGTACTTC.